The rows below give T cell receptor beta chains drawn from one sample of a study of T cells in Graves' hyperthyroidism and ophthalmopathy. Each CDR3 protein is one row after TCRdb ran MiXCR on the multiplex PCR reads. Of about 840,000 distinct CDR3 sequences listed, roughly 40% are singletons. The material sequenced was blood. These receptors were collected from a man between 18 and 29 years old with Graves' hyperthyroidism. The CDR3 runs from the conserved cysteine through the conserved F or W. A D gene is named only where the DNA matches it firmly. Some rows mark clone size as missing; the rest say once, few, many or name a class of expanded clone.

many,TRBJ1-1,TRBV25-1,TRBD1,TGTTCTTCTCTCGGACAGGGGTCGGTCACTGAAGCTTTCTTT,CSSLGQGSVTEAFF
NA,TRBJ1-1,TRBV25-1,NA,TGTGCCAGCAGTGATTTGGGGGGCTACACTGAAGCTTTCTTT,CASSDLGGYTEAFF
NA,TRBJ2-7,TRBV20-1,NA,TGCAGTGCTCGAGGGGAGTTTGAGTACTTC,CSARGEFEYF
NA,TRBJ2-7,TRBV19,TRBD1,TGTGCCAGTAGTATCGGGACAGGGTACGGGCAGTACTTC,CASSIGTGYGQYF
NA,TRBJ1-4,TRBV28,NA,TGTGCCAGCAGGGGTGTTTGGGAAAAACTGTTTTTT,CASRGVWEKLFF
NA,TRBJ2-7,TRBV5-1,NA,TGCGCCAGCAGCGCGGAACCACAGCTACTCTACGAGCAGTACTTC,CASSAEPQLLYEQYF
few,TRBJ2-5,TRBV9,NA,TGTGCCAGCAGCGTAGAAGGGTCACTAGGAGAGACCCAGTACTTC,CASSVEGSLGETQYF
NA,TRBJ2-2,TRBV5-4,TRBD2,TGTGCCAGCAGTCTTCTAGCGGGGACGAACACCGGGGAGCTGTTTTTT,CASSLLAGTNTGELFF
many,TRBJ1-1,TRBV15,NA,TGTGCCACCAGCAGCGGAGGCCTGGCCACTGAAGCTTTCTTT,CATSSGGLATEAFF
once,TRBJ1-4,TRBV12-3/TRBV12-4,NA,TGTGCCAGCAGTTTTAGTCTGGCCGCGGGGTATGAAAAACTGTTTTTT,CASSFSLAAGYEKLFF
NA,TRBJ1-6,TRBV7-9,NA,TGTGCCAGCAGCTTGGATGGGGTTGGGAATTCACCCCTCCACTTT,CASSLDGVGNSPLHF